A single sample gave rise to the 29 T cell receptor beta chains below, sequenced in a study of blood T cell repertoires in COVID-19. Sequenced by immunoSEQ multiplex PCR; TCRdb stores in-frame clones only, minus some. Of under 300,000 clones detected, around 87% appear once; the ten largest clones hold around 7.2%. Sequencing input: peripheral blood. The receptors stem from a man aged 60-69 years who had recovered from COVID-19.

This chain connects TRBV19 to TRBJ1-1, with 11 nucleotides matching TRBD1. The V gene end was trimmed by 6 bases and the J gene end by 5 bases; junction bases not matched to a gene: 8. Germline V lookup: CDR1 LNHDA, CDR2 SQIVND (reference sequence). The CDR3 has 15 amino acids. The CDR3 DNA is TGTGCCAGTAGCGGCGCGGGGACAGGGGGTACTGAAGCTTTCTTT. Its protein product is CASSGAGTGGTEAFF. The variable domain in full, completed from reference TRBV19 and TRBJ1-1, reads DGGITQSPKYLFRKEGQNVTLSCEQNLNHDAMYWYRQDPGQGLRLIYYSQIVNDFQKGDIAEGYSVSREKKESFPLTVTSAQKNPTAFYLCASSGAGTGGTEAFFGQGTRLTVV.

The gene calls are TRBV9 and TRBJ2-3; D is uncertain. The CDR3 has 14 amino acids. Trimming left V 3 bases short and J 6 bases short, with 14 bases between. CDR1 SGDLS and CDR2 YYNGEE come from the germline V gene. DNA for the CDR3: TGTGCCAGCAGCGCCCCAACCTTCGCGGATACGCAGTATTTT. As protein: CASSAPTFADTQYF.

The V gene is TRBV30, the J gene TRBJ2-2; D uncertain. Germline values: CDR1 GTSNPN, CDR2 SVGIG (reference sequence). The CDR3 contains 16 residues. V dropped 0 bases and J dropped 4 bases, with 15 bases sitting between them. CDR3 nucleotides: TGTGCCTGGAGTGTATACTTGCCGAGATCCACCGGGGAGCTGTTTTTT. Its protein product is CAWSVYLPRSTGELFF.

This rearrangement joins TRBV7-8 to TRBJ2-3; perhaps TRBD1 as D (5 bases). The germline V and J ends were trimmed by 1 base and 2 bases, with 13 bases remaining between them. The germline gives CDR1 SGHVS, CDR2 FQNEAQ. CDR3 size: 16 residues. The CDR3 region has the DNA TGTGCCAGCAGCTTAGGCGTCAGGGCTTCCACAGATACGCAGTATTTT. Amino acid sequence: CASSLGVRASTDTQYF.

The chain uses TRBV6-5 and TRBJ2-3; D call uncertain. The germline gives CDR1 MNHEY, CDR2 SVGAGI. V dropped 5 bases and J dropped 4 bases, with 16 bases sitting between them. This CDR3 region has 15 residues. CDR3 in amino acids: CASSTQDGWADTQYF. CDR3 nucleotides: TGTGCCAGCAGTACCCAAGACGGGTGGGCAGATACGCAGTATTTT.

The chain couples TRBV27 to TRBJ1-2; TRBD1 matches at 7 bases. There are 15 residues in the CDR3. Losses at the gene ends were 5 bases for V and 6 bases for J; bases not matched to a gene: 12. Germline CDR1 MNHEY, CDR2 SMNVEV (reference sequence). CDR3 residues: CASSILGQEENGYTF. CDR3 coding DNA: TGTGCCAGCAGTATATTAGGACAGGAAGAAAATGGCTACACCTTC.

The chain links TRBV9 to TRBJ1-2; 7 bases map to TRBD1. J lost 5 bases, V lost 4 bases, and 11 bases had no gene match. There are 15 residues in the CDR3. The germline CDR1 and CDR2 sequences are SGDLS and YYNGEE. The CDR3, as DNA: TGTGCCAGCAGCTCAGGGACAGAGGGACTTTATGGCTACACCTTC. It codes for CASSSGTEGLYGYTF.

The CDR3 protein is CASGTGSNTGELFF. The CDR3 nucleotides are TGTGCCAGCGGTACCGGGTCGAACACCGGGGAGCTGTTTTTT. V is TRBV6-5 and J is TRBJ2-2; no definite D call. Trimming cost V 8 bases and J 0 bases, with 10 bases left between them. The CDR3 is 14 amino acids. From germline, CDR1 is MNHEY and CDR2 SVGAGI.

In regard to this clone: Mismatch with germline at one junction end may stem from a read error. The gene calls are TRBV9 and TRBJ1-2; tentative D call: TRBD1 (5 bases). CDR3 size: 14 residues. From germline, CDR1 is SGDLS and CDR2 YYNGEE. CDR3 nucleotide sequence: TGTGCCAGCGGCGTGGGCAGGGCGAACTATGGCTACACCTTC. It yields the protein CASGVGRANYGYTF. The full variable domain, completed using reference TRBV9 and TRBJ1-2, is DSGVTQTPKHLITATGQRVTLRCSPRSGDLSVYWYQQSLDQGLQFLIQYYNGEERAKGNILERFSAQQFPDLHSELNLSSLELGDSALYFCASGVGRANYGYTFGSGTRLTVV.

This clone was seen at least ten times. This rearrangement joins TRBV5-1 to TRBJ2-1; 7 bases align to TRBD1. V dropped 3 bases and J dropped 10; count of bases not matched to a gene: 7. Germline V CDR1 and CDR2: SGHRS, YFSETQ. The CDR3 is 13 amino acids. CDR3 nucleotide sequence: TGCGCCAGCAGCTCATCGGACAGGAAAGAGCAGTTCTTC. Translation gives CASSSSDRKEQFF.

This chain joins TRBV6-6 and TRBJ2-3, with 7 positions matching TRBD1. The germline V gene encodes CDR1 MNHNY and CDR2 SVGAGI (reference sequence). The V segment lost 8 bases and the J segment 3 bases; nucleotides outside the gene matches: 5. The CDR3 loop spans 13 amino acids. The CDR3 here is CASRQGGTDTQYF. The CDR3 DNA sequence: TGTGCCAGCCGACAGGGCGGGACAGATACGCAGTATTTT.

The chain recombines TRBV7-8 with TRBJ1-6; 9 nucleotides align to TRBD1. The CDR3 extends over 18 amino acids. CDR1 SGHVS and CDR2 FQNEAQ come from the germline V gene. V lost 2 bases to trimming and J lost 0 bases; unmatched junction nucleotides: 5. In nucleotides, the CDR3 is TGTGCCAGCAGCTTAATCGGGACAGGGAGCTCCTATAATTCACCCCTCCACTTT. It yields the protein CASSLIGTGSSYNSPLHF. The complete variable domain, with remaining parts taken from reference TRBV7-8 and TRBJ1-6, reads GAGVSQSPRYKVAKRGQDVALRCDPISGHVSLFWYQQALGQGPEFLTYFQNEAQLDKSGLPSDRFFAERPEGSVSTLKIQRTQQEDSAVYLCASSLIGTGSSYNSPLHFGNGTRLTVT.

The chain uses TRBV21-1 and TRBJ2-2; the table assigns TRBD2, which was not confirmed against the DNA. TRBV21-1 is labeled a pseudogene. The CDR3 is 17 amino acids. The CDR3 is CASTKGTGGKCTGELFF. DNA for the CDR3: TGTGCCAGCACCAAAGGGACCGGGGGGAAGTGCACCGGGGAGCTGTTTTTT.

The V call is TRBV6-6, the J call TRBJ2-5, with TRBD1 matching 7 bases. V was clipped by 0 bases and J by 4 bases; unmatched bases: 2. The CDR3 sequence is 14 residues long. The germline gives CDR1 MNHNY, CDR2 SVGAGI (reference sequence). This CDR3 reads CASSYSTGLETQYF. The CDR3 DNA sequence: TGTGCCAGCAGTTACTCGACAGGGTTAGAGACCCAGTACTTC.

This clone appeared a single time. The chain couples TRBV6-5 to TRBJ1-2; the D gene is possibly TRBD1 (6 bases). CDR3 length: 13 residues. Germline lookup yields CDR1 MNHEY and CDR2 SVGAGI. V was clipped by 6 bases and J by 2 bases, with 10 bases between them. CDR3 bases: TGTGCCAGCAGGTGGGGGCCCAACTATGGCTACACCTTC. Its protein is CASRWGPNYGYTF.

V usage is TRBV10-3 and J usage is TRBJ2-2; unclear D gene. The CDR3 length is 15 residues. V was pared by 3 bases and J by 2 bases, with 10 bases between. Germline CDR1 and CDR2: ENHRY and SYGVKD. This CDR3 is CAISEYGPNTGELFF. As DNA, the CDR3 is TGTGCCATCAGTGAATATGGGCCTAACACCGGGGAGCTGTTTTTT.

The V call is TRBV12-5, the J call TRBJ2-2; D gene unclear. V was shortened by 6 bases and J by 0 bases, with 17 bases between the two germline ends. CDR1 is LGHNT and CDR2 is FRNRAP in the germline V gene. The CDR3 covers 17 residues. This chain's CDR3 is CASGTRHFGPNTGELFF. CDR3 nucleotide sequence: TGTGCTAGTGGGACTCGTCATTTCGGTCCGAACACCGGGGAGCTGTTTTTT. Supplemented by reference TRBV12-5 and TRBJ2-2, the full variable domain reads DARVTQTPRHKVTEMGQEVTMRCQPILGHNTVFWYRQTMMQGLELLAYFRNRAPLDDSGMPKDRFSAEMPDATLATLKIQPSEPRDSAVYFCASGTRHFGPNTGELFFGEGSRLTVL.

This chain's CDR3 is CASSQVEGSYGYTF. CDR3 nucleotides: TGTGCCAGCAGCCAAGTTGAGGGAAGCTATGGCTACACCTTC. The gene calls are TRBV4-2 and TRBJ1-2; D is uncertain. The V gene lost 1 base and the J gene lost 4 bases, with 10 bases spanning the gap. Germline V gene data show CDR1 as LGHNA and CDR2 as YNFKEQ. The CDR3 extends over 14 amino acids.

Worth noting for this clone: The limits of the CDR3 on the DNA are not certain, so only TCRdb's listed CDR3 is given. The chain recombines TRBV19 with TRBJ2-1; the table's D call, TRBD1, was not checked against the DNA. The CDR3 length is 13 residues, termini included. The germline CDR1 and CDR2 sequences are LNHDA and SQIVND (reference sequence). CDR3 in amino acids: CASSTQVGTGAFF.

V gene TRBV14 combines with J gene TRBJ2-6; D is undetermined. The CDR3 has 16 amino acids. Trimming removed 2 bases from V and 3 bases from J, with 11 bases in between. Germline V gives CDR1 SGHDN, CDR2 FVKESK. The CDR3: CASSQPYERGANVLTF. The DNA for the CDR3 is TGTGCCAGCAGCCAACCGTACGAGCGTGGGGCCAACGTCCTGACTTTC.

The chain links TRBV5-3 to TRBJ1-4; 9 positions match TRBD1. TRBV5-3 belongs to the ORF category, with a function that is uncertain. This CDR3 contains 17 residues. V was pared by 0 bases and J by 6 bases, with 9 bases of the junction left unmatched. CDR3 sequence (DNA): TGTGCCAGAAGCTTGGCACGAGTCCGGGACAGGGATGAAAAACTGTTTTTT. Its translation: CARSLARVRDRDEKLFF.

The chain uses TRBV9 and TRBJ2-2; 8 bases are shared with TRBD2. Germline V lookup: CDR1 SGDLS, CDR2 YYNGEE. Losses at the gene ends were 3 bases for V and 6 bases for J; bases not matched to a gene: 10. The CDR3 has 16 amino acids. The CDR3 sequence is CASSAHYGLAAGELFF. The CDR3 coding sequence is TGTGCCAGCAGCGCTCACTACGGACTAGCCGCCGGGGAGCTGTTTTTT.

Only a few counts were recorded for this clone. The chain carries TRBV30 and TRBJ1-6, with unresolved D. CDR1 and CDR2 (germline): GTSNPN, SVGIG (reference sequence). This CDR3 is 15 amino acids long. V was shortened by 2 bases and J by 0 bases, with 8 bases between the two germline ends. CDR3 nucleotide sequence: TGTGCCTGGAGTACGAGGAGCTCCTATAATTCACCCCTCCACTTT. Translating it yields CAWSTRSSYNSPLHF. The variable domain in full, with the rest retrieved from reference TRBV30 and TRBJ1-6, is SQTIHQWPATLVQPVGSPLSLECTVEGTSNPNLYWYRQAAGRGLQLLFYSVGIGQISSEVPQNLSASRPQDRQFILSSKKLLLSDSGFYLCAWSTRSSYNSPLHFGNGTRLTVT.

J is TRBJ1-2 and V is TRBV27; 9 bases line up with TRBD1. Germline V lookup: CDR1 MNHEY, CDR2 SMNVEV (reference sequence). After removal of 9 bases from V and 4 bases from J, the junction contained 12 bases not matched to a gene. CDR3 length: 15 residues. The CDR3 region is CASPTGGVSTYGYTF. CDR3 DNA sequence: TGTGCCAGTCCAACAGGGGGCGTCTCTACCTATGGCTACACCTTC.

The V call is TRBV30, the J call TRBJ1-1; 8 bases are a match to TRBD1. The V and J ends lost 0 bases and 5 bases, in that order; junction bases with no gene match: 2. This CDR3 contains 13 residues. Germline V lookup: CDR1 GTSNPN, CDR2 SVGIG (reference sequence). Here the CDR3 reads CAWSVRQGTEAFF. The CDR3 nucleotides are TGTGCCTGGAGTGTACGACAGGGGACTGAAGCTTTCTTT.

On this clone: One junction end does not reproduce the germline sequence, and a read error may be involved. V and J are TRBV2 and TRBJ1-5; D is unresolved. The CDR3 is made up of 15 amino acids. CDR1 is SNHLY, CDR2 FYNNEI, per germline. In DNA form, the CDR3 reads TGTGCCAGCAGGGAAGCGGCAGGCCGCAATCAGCCCCAGCATTTT. It translates to CASREAAGRNQPQHF.

This chain links TRBV30 with TRBJ1-2, with D uncertain. The V gene lost 2 bases and the J gene lost 3 bases, with 13 bases spanning the gap. Looked up from germline, CDR1 is GTSNPN and CDR2 is SVGIG (reference sequence). The CDR3 spans 14 residues. In DNA form, the CDR3 reads TGTGCCTGGAGTCCACGGGGTCTGGACTATGGCTACACCTTC. Amino acid sequence: CAWSPRGLDYGYTF.

V and J are TRBV6-5 and TRBJ1-1; 7 nucleotides match TRBD1. V shed 7 bases and J 4 bases; nucleotides not matched to a gene: 6. Per the germline V gene, CDR1 is MNHEY and CDR2 is SVGAGI. The CDR3 totals 13 residues. CDR3 protein: CASTKGAGTEAFF. Written as DNA, the CDR3 is TGTGCCAGCACCAAGGGGGCGGGCACTGAAGCTTTCTTT.

CDR3 region: CASSLGHRGQNTGELFF. The CDR3 region has the DNA TGTGCCAGCAGCTTAGGTCACAGGGGGCAAAACACCGGGGAGCTGTTTTTT. This chain links TRBV7-2 with TRBJ2-2; 9 positions match TRBD1. CDR1 is SGHTA and CDR2 is FQGNSA in the germline V gene. Unmatched junction bases numbered 5, after V lost 1 base and J lost 2 bases. The CDR3 length is 17 residues.